A selection of T cell receptor beta chains follows, all from one sample in a study of blood T cell repertoires in COVID-19. The table came from immunoSEQ multiplex PCR; TCRdb's copy has only in-frame clones and leaves some out. The data contain 380,000 or so clones, approximately 88% of them singletons. Sequencing was done on a sample of PBMCs or T cells enriched from blood (not recorded which). These receptors came from a middle-aged woman with acute COVID-19. The CDR3 runs from the conserved cysteine through the conserved F or W. The D gene is left open where the match is weak. Only some rows state a clone size, as once, few, many or a class for expanded clones.

CDR3 DNA	CDR3 protein	V gene	J gene	D gene	clone size	CDR3 length
TGTGCCAGCAGTTTGGCAGGGGTCAATGAGCAGTTCTTC	CASSLAGVNEQFF	TRBV12-3/TRBV12-4	TRBJ2-1	-	-	13
TGTGCCTGGCAACAGGGGGCAAAGAATCAGCCCCAGCATTTT	CAWQQGAKNQPQHF	TRBV30	TRBJ1-5	TRBD1	few	14
TGTGCCAGCAGGGAAATTGCGGGACAGCAGCATTTT	CASREIAGQQHF	TRBV27	TRBJ1-5	TRBD1	-	12
TGTGCTAGTGGTTTGGAACAGGGAACTGAAGCTTTCTTT	CASGLEQGTEAFF	TRBV12-5	TRBJ1-1	-	-	13
TGCGCCAGCAGCTTAATCTCTAGCGGGGGGACCTACGAGCAGTACTTC	CASSLISSGGTYEQYF	TRBV5-1	TRBJ2-7	TRBD2	-	16
TGCAGTGCTAGTTCGGTTCGGGCCAGGACAAAAAACATTCAGTACTTC	CSASSVRARTKNIQYF	TRBV20-1	TRBJ2-4	-	-	16
TGTGCCAGCAGCCCAGCGGGGGCCTACAATGAGCAGTTCTTC	CASSPAGAYNEQFF	TRBV6-5	TRBJ2-1	TRBD2	-	14
TGTGCCAGCAGCAAAGCTACCCTCTCTGACCCGCGGACTAGCGAGCGCACAGATACGCAGTATTTT	CASSKATLSDPRTSERTDTQYF	TRBV21-1	TRBJ2-3	-	-	22
TGTGCCAGCAGTGCGGTGGGGCAGGGTCGTAATCAGCCCCAGCATTTT	CASSAVGQGRNQPQHF	TRBV2	TRBJ1-5	-	few	16
TGTGCCAGCCGTTTTGACAGGGGGCTCTACGAGCAGTACTTC	CASRFDRGLYEQYF	TRBV6-5	TRBJ2-7	TRBD1	-	14
TGTGCCATCAGTGTCGACTTCTCTGGGGCCAACGTCCTGACTTTC	CAISVDFSGANVLTF	TRBV10-3	TRBJ2-6	-	-	15
TGTGCCAGAAGAACTTCCCCCGGCACCGGGGAGCTGTTTTTT	CARRTSPGTGELFF	TRBV5-8	TRBJ2-2	-	-	14
TGCGCCAGCAGCCCCCGGACAGGGGGCTCCACTGAAGCTTTCTTT	CASSPRTGGSTEAFF	TRBV5-1	TRBJ1-1	TRBD1	-	15
TGTGCCAGCAGCCCGAGCGCCCACGAGCAGTACTTC	CASSPSAHEQYF	TRBV11-3	TRBJ2-7	-	-	12
TGCGCCAGCAGCAATACAGGGGGAGGCGAGACCCAGTACTTC	CASSNTGGGETQYF	TRBV5-1	TRBJ2-5	TRBD1	once	14
TGTGCCAGCAGCGGTAGCGGGGTAGATACGCAGTATTTT	CASSGSGVDTQYF	TRBV9	TRBJ2-3	TRBD2	-	13
TGCAGCGTTGAACAGGGGGCCCATGGCTACACCTTC	CSVEQGAHGYTF	TRBV29-1	TRBJ1-2	TRBD1	-	12
TGTGCCAGCAGCCAAGCCTCCGGACAACGGTATGGCTACACCTTC	CASSQASGQRYGYTF	TRBV3-1/TRBV3-2	TRBJ1-2	-	-	15
TGTGCCAGCAGCTTGGACAGGCATAATTCACCCCTCCACTTT	CASSLDRHNSPLHF	TRBV5-4	TRBJ1-6	-	-	14
TGTGCCATTAGGGACAGGGGCGCCGGGGAGCTGTTTTTT	CAIRDRGAGELFF	TRBV2	TRBJ2-2	TRBD1	-	13
TGCGCCAGCAGCTTGGCCGGGGGGGACCAAGAGACCCAGTACTTC	CASSLAGGDQETQYF	TRBV5-1	TRBJ2-5	TRBD2	-	15
TGTGCCAGCAGCCAAGCGGGGTATCAGTACTTC	CASSQAGYQYF	TRBV3-1/TRBV3-2	TRBJ2-7	-	-	11
TGCGCCAGCACCAAGGGAGGGACCCCGGGCACTGAAGCTTTCTTT	CASTKGGTPGTEAFF	TRBV10-1	TRBJ1-1	-	-	15
TGTGCCTGGAGTGAGGACAGGGTTTTCTATGGCTACACCTTC	CAWSEDRVFYGYTF	TRBV30	TRBJ1-2	TRBD1	-	14
TGTGCCAGCAGCGTAGTTGGGACAGAAAATGAAAAACTGTTTTTT	CASSVVGTENEKLFF	TRBV9	TRBJ1-4	TRBD1	-	15
TGTGCCAGCAGCTTAGGTTTCGGGCAGGGAAGAAGTCAGCCCCAGCATTTT	CASSLGFGQGRSQPQHF	TRBV7-2	TRBJ1-5	-	-	17
TGTGCCAGCAGCCAACAGGGGGCCGTAGCAGATACGCAGTATTTT	CASSQQGAVADTQYF	TRBV7-9	TRBJ2-3	TRBD1	-	15
TGTGCCAGTAGTATAGGCCCGACAGGGGGGAACACTGAAGCTTTCTTT	CASSIGPTGGNTEAFF	TRBV19	TRBJ1-1	TRBD1	-	16
TGCGCCAGCAGCAGGGAGAGGAGGACCTACGAGCAGTACTTC	CASSRERRTYEQYF	TRBV4-1	TRBJ2-7	-	-	14
TGTGCCAGCAGGGTGACAGTGAACACTGAAGCTTTCTTT	CASRVTVNTEAFF	TRBV2	TRBJ1-1	-	-	13
TGCAGCGCACAACTGGACAGCAGCTCCTACAATGAGCAGTTCTTC	CSAQLDSSSYNEQFF	TRBV29-1	TRBJ2-1	-	-	15
TGTGCCAGCGTAGACAGGCGGGACACTGAAGCTTTCTTT	CASVDRRDTEAFF	TRBV2	TRBJ1-1	-	-	13
TGTGCCAGCAGCACCCTTGTTGCGGGGGGGGCAAACGAGCAGTACTTC	CASSTLVAGGANEQYF	TRBV7-9	TRBJ2-7	TRBD2	-	16
TGCGCCAGCAGCCAGCAGGGGTGGGTGGGCAATGAGCAGTTCTTC	CASSQQGWVGNEQFF	TRBV4-1	TRBJ2-1	-	-	15
TGCAGCGTGGCTGGACATCCGAACACTGAAGCTTTCTTT	CSVAGHPNTEAFF	TRBV29-1	TRBJ1-1	-	-	13
TGTGCCAGCAGCCGCTACGAGGGCGGGAAGTACTTC	CASSRYEGGKYF	TRBV7-9	TRBJ2-7	-	-	12
TGTGCCAGCAGCTTGTTGGGACAGGGTTACACCGGGGAGCTGTTTTTT	CASSLLGQGYTGELFF	TRBV7-9	TRBJ2-2	TRBD1	once	16
TGTGCCTGGAGCTCAGGGATACAAAACATTCAGTACTTC	CAWSSGIQNIQYF	TRBV30	TRBJ2-4	-	-	13
TGCGCCAGCAGCTTGGTCCAGGGCCATGAAAAACTGTTTTTT	CASSLVQGHEKLFF	TRBV5-1	TRBJ1-4	-	-	14
TGTGCCATCAGTGATCAAGACAGGGGAAACAATCAGCCCCAGCATTTT	CAISDQDRGNNQPQHF	TRBV10-3	TRBJ1-5	TRBD1	-	16
TGTGCCAGCAGGTTAAGGGCGGGGGGCCCGGATACGCAGTATTTT	CASRLRAGGPDTQYF	TRBV4-2	TRBJ2-3	TRBD2	-	15
TGTGCCAGCAGTCCCCAGGGAATTACTAATGAAAAACTGTTTTTT	CASSPQGITNEKLFF	TRBV2	TRBJ1-4	-	-	15
TGTGCCACCAGCAGAGATTTAGTTCGGCAGTTCTTC	CATSRDLVRQFF	TRBV15	TRBJ2-1	-	-	12
TGTGCCTGGAGTGGGGCGCAGGGGGTTTATAATTCACCCCTCCACTTT	CAWSGAQGVYNSPLHF	TRBV30	TRBJ1-6	TRBD1	-	16
TGTGCCAGCAGATCGGGGGGCTTAGACCCCTACGAGCAGTACTTC	CASRSGGLDPYEQYF	TRBV7-2	TRBJ2-7	-	-	15
TGTGCCAGCAGCTCTGGGACAGGGCTCACCGGGGAGCTGTTTTTT	CASSSGTGLTGELFF	TRBV5-4	TRBJ2-2	TRBD1	-	15